These 15 T cell receptor beta chains were sequenced from one sample in a study of T cell repertoires in cytomegalovirus infection. TCRdb re-derived calls from the reads in MiXCR, one entry per CDR3 protein. The sample includes around 630,000 distinct CDR3 sequences, roughly 26% seen only once; the top ten take approximately 8.2%. The sequencing input was CD8+ T cells from PBMCs. These receptors were taken from a human donor in good health (CMV status not recorded). Some clones in this sample may be carry-over from other donors' samples.

This clonotype has just a few counts. The chain uses TRBV20-1 and TRBJ2-1; TRBD1 matches 7 bases. The CDR3 runs to 13 residues. The junction had 2 bases not matched to a gene; V was cut back by 2 bases and J by 4 bases. Germline V CDR1 and CDR2: DFQATT, SNEGSKA (reference sequence). The CDR3 loop is CSARRQGYNEQFF. CDR3 DNA: TGCAGTGCTAGAAGACAGGGTTACAATGAGCAGTTCTTC.

Points on this clonotype: This clone may be a read error of a much larger clone one base away. The chain joins TRBV7-6 to TRBJ2-1, with D perhaps TRBD1 (6 bases). Germline V gene data show CDR1 as SGHVS and CDR2 as FNYEAQ. The CDR3 consists of 14 residues. CDR3 residues: CVSSLPGAYDEQFF. The CDR3 bases are TGTGTCAGCAGCTTACCAGGGGCCTATGATGAGCAGTTCTTC.

Note on this clonotype: Mismatch with germline at one junction end may stem from a read error. The V call is TRBV29-1, the J call TRBJ2-7; unclear D gene. The CDR3 covers 12 residues. Looked up from germline, CDR1 is SQVTM and CDR2 is ANQGSEA. The DNA of the CDR3 is TGCAGCGTTCCACTACCCTCCAACGAGCAGTACTTC. It specifies CSVPLPSNEQYF.

CDR3 region: CASSYLIGRYANTGELFF. CDR3 in DNA: TGTGCCAGCAGTTACTTAATAGGGCGATACGCGAACACCGGGGAGCTGTTTTTT. The chain is built from TRBV6-5 and TRBJ2-2; no reliable D call. Germline CDR1 and CDR2: MNHEY and SVGAGI. V was clipped by 1 base and J by 0 bases, with 15 bases between them. The CDR3 length is 18 residues.

In its sample, this clonotype was seen a few times. The chain carries TRBV25-1 and TRBJ2-2; 7 bases are shared with TRBD1. J lost 3 bases, V lost 6 bases, and 7 bases had no gene match. Germline V gene data show CDR1 as MGHDK and CDR2 as SYGVNS. The CDR3 contains 15 residues. The CDR3: CASRGGMLDTGELFF. The CDR3 DNA reads TGTGCCAGCAGAGGGGGCATGTTGGACACCGGGGAGCTGTTTTTT.

This clonotype has just a few counts. The rearrangement links TRBV25-1 to TRBJ1-2; D is uncertain. V was shortened by 2 bases and J by 8 bases, with 12 bases between the two germline ends. The CDR3 is 13 residues long. Germline values: CDR1 MGHDK, CDR2 SYGVNS. Here the CDR3 DNA reads TGTGCCAGCAGTGAAAGACACTCCGGGGGCTACACCTTC. This sequence encodes CASSERHSGGYTF.

To note about this clonotype: A much larger clone sits a single nucleotide away, making a read error possible. The CDR3 bases are TGTGCCAGCAGCTCGGAGGGGTTAGCCTACGAGCAGTACGTC. It codes for CASSSEGLAYEQYV. The chain is built from TRBV7-6 and TRBJ2-7, with a possible D match to TRBD2 (6 bases). V lost 4 bases and J lost 2, with 12 bases in between. There are 14 residues in the CDR3. Looked up from germline, CDR1 is SGHVS and CDR2 is FNYEAQ.

With regard to this clonotype: A much larger clone lies one base from this, so it may be a read error. The chain is built from TRBV7-2 and TRBJ2-5; 9 bases are shared with TRBD1. The CDR3 runs 15 residues. Germline loops: CDR1 SGHTA, CDR2 FQGNSA. The CDR3 spells CVSSFVQGARETQYF. CDR3 coding DNA: TGTGTCAGCAGCTTCGTACAGGGGGCGCGGGAGACCCAGTACTTC. Looking up the rest from reference TRBV7-2 and TRBJ2-5 gives the full variable domain: GAGVSQSPSNKVTEKGKDVELRCDPISGHTALYWYRQSLGQGLEFLIYFQGNSAPDKSGLPSDRFSAERTGGSVSTLTIQRTQQEDSAVYLCVSSFVQGARETQYFGPGTRLLVL.

The V gene is TRBV4-1, the J gene TRBJ2-1; 13 bases map to TRBD2. The germline V gene encodes CDR1 MGHRA and CDR2 YSYEKL. This CDR3 is 19 amino acids long. V lost 0 bases, J lost 0 bases, and 5 bases stayed unmatched. The DNA of the CDR3 is TGCGCCAGCAGCCAAGATAGGACTAGCGGGGGCCCCTCCTACAATGAGCAGTTCTTC. Translation gives CASSQDRTSGGPSYNEQFF.

This clonotype has just a few counts. Here the CDR3 reads CASSSLTGRAKNIQYF. In DNA form, the CDR3 reads TGTGCCAGCAGCTCCCTGACAGGAAGAGCCAAAAACATTCAGTACTTC. V gene TRBV7-9 combines with J gene TRBJ2-4; perhaps TRBD1 as D (6 bases). Germline values: CDR1 SEHNR, CDR2 FQNEAQ (reference sequence). CDR3 length equals 16 residues. V was pared by 4 bases and J by 0 bases, with 13 bases between.

The chain recombines TRBV12-3 or TRBV12-4 with TRBJ2-4, with D tentatively TRBD1 or TRBD2 (6 bases each). The CDR3 spans 14 residues. V dropped 6 bases and J dropped 7 bases, with 16 bases sitting between them. CDR3 in DNA: TGTGCCAGCAGCCAGGGAGGAAGGGGGAACATTCAGTACTTC. Translation gives CASSQGGRGNIQYF.

This rearrangement joins TRBV5-1 to TRBJ1-4; no clear D gene. The CDR3 contains 15 residues. CDR1 and CDR2 from the germline V gene are SGHRS and YFSETQ. The ends were cut back, 4 bases at V and 1 base at J, with 11 bases in the middle. CDR3 sequence (DNA): TGCGCCAGCAGCGACCTTCTAGGAACTAATGAAAAACTGTTTTTT. This encodes CASSDLLGTNEKLFF.

This clonotype has a count of ten or more. This rearrangement joins TRBV7-8 to TRBJ1-1; D gene uncertain. The CDR3 spans 15 residues. Germline CDR1 reads SGHVS; CDR2 reads FQNEAQ. The V end lost 0 bases, the J end lost 4 bases, and 12 bases lay between the germline ends. The CDR3 loop reads CASSLAGLGFTEAFF. CDR3 sequence (DNA): TGTGCCAGCAGCTTAGCAGGATTAGGGTTCACTGAAGCTTTCTTT.

In its sample, this clonotype was seen a few times. The rearrangement joins TRBV7-2 to TRBJ2-2, with D unclear. Trimming cost V 5 bases and J 0 bases, with 7 bases left between them. There are 14 residues in the CDR3. Germline V gene lookup returns CDR1 SGHTA and CDR2 FQGNSA. The CDR3 bases are TGTGCCAGCAGCCCACATACGAACACCGGGGAGCTGTTTTTT. The encoded protein is CASSPHTNTGELFF.

This clonotype was found a few times. The chain recombines TRBV20-1 with TRBJ2-1; D possibly uses TRBD1 or TRBD2 (5 bases each). CDR1 is DFQATT and CDR2 is SNEGSKA in the germline V gene (reference sequence). The V end lost 6 bases, the J end lost 3 bases, and 9 bases lay between the germline ends. This CDR3 has 12 amino acids. CDR3: CSAGTNYNEQFF. In nucleotides, the CDR3 is TGCAGTGCGGGGACCAACTACAATGAGCAGTTCTTC.